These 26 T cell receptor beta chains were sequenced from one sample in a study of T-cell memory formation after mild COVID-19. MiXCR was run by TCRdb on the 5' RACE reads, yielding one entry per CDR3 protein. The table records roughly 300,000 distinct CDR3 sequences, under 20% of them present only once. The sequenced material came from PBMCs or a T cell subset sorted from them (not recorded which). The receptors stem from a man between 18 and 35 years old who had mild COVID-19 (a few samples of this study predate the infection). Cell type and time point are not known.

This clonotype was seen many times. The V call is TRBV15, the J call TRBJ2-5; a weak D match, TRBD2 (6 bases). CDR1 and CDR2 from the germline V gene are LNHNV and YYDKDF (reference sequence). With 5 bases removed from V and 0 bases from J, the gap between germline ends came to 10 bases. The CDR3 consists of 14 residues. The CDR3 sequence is CATSAPGDQETQYF. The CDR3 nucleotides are TGTGCCACCAGCGCCCCGGGAGACCAAGAGACCCAGTACTTC.

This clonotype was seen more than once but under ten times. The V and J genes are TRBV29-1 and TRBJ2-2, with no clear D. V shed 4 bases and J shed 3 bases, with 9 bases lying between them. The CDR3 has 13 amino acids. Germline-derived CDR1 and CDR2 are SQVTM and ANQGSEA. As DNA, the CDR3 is TGCAGCGTTGTGGTGAGGTACACCGGGGAGCTGTTTTTT. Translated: CSVVVRYTGELFF.

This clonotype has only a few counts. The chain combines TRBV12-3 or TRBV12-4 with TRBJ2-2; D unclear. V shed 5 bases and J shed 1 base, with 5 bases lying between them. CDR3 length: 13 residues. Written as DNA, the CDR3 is TGTGCCAGCAGTAAGGGGAACACCGGGGAGCTGTTTTTT. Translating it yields CASSKGNTGELFF.

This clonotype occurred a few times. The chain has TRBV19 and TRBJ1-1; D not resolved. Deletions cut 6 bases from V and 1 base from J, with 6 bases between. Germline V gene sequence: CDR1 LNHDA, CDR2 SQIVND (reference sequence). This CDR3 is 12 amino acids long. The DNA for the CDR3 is TGTGCCAGTAGGGGATCGAACACTGAAGCTTTCTTT. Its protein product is CASRGSNTEAFF. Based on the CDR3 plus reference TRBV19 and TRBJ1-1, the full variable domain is DGGITQSPKYLFRKEGQNVTLSCEQNLNHDAMYWYRQDPGQGLRLIYYSQIVNDFQKGDIAEGYSVSREKKESFPLTVTSAQKNPTAFYLCASRGSNTEAFFGQGTRLTVV.

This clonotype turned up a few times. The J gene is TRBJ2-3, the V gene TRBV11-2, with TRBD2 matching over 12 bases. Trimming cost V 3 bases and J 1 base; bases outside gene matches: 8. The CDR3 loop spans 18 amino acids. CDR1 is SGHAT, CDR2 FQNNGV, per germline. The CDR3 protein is CASSFPQTSGGRTDTQYF. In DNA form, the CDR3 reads TGTGCCAGCAGCTTTCCCCAGACTAGCGGGGGCCGCACAGATACGCAGTATTTT.

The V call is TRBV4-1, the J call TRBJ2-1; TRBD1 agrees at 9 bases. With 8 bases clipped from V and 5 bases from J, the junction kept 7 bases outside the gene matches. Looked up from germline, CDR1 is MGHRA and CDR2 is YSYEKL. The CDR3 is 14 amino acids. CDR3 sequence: CASSGTGWNNEQFF. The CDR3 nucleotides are TGCGCCAGCTCCGGGACAGGGTGGAACAATGAGCAGTTCTTC.

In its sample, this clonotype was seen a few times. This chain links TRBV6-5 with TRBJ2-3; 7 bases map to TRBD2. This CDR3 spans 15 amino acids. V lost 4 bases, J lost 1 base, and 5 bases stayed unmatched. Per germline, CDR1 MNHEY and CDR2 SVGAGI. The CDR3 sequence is CASSLKRGRTDTQYF. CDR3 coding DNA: TGTGCCAGCAGTTTAAAGCGGGGTCGCACAGATACGCAGTATTTT.

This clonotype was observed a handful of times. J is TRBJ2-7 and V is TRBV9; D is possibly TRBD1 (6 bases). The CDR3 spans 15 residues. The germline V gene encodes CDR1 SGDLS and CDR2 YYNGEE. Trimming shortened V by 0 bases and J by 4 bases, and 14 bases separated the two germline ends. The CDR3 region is CASSVGYGGWYEQYF. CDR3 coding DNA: TGTGCCAGCAGCGTAGGATATGGGGGCTGGTACGAGCAGTACTTC.

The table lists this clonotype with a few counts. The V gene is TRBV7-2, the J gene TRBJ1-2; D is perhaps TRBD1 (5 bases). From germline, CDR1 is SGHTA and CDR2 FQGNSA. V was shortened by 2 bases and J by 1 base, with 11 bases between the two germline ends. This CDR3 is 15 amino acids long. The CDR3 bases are TGTGCCAGCAGCTTAAAAGGGGTAGTTAACTATGGCTACACCTTC. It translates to CASSLKGVVNYGYTF.

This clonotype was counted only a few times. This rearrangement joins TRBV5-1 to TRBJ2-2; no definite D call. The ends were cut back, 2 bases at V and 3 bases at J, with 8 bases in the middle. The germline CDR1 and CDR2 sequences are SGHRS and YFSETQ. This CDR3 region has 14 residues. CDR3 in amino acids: CASSLRPDTGELFF. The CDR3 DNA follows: TGCGCCAGCAGCTTAAGGCCGGACACCGGGGAGCTGTTTTTT.

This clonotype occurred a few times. CDR3 sequence reads: CASSFRGTLAYEQYV. CDR3 nucleotides: TGTGCCAGCAGTTTCAGGGGGACACTTGCTTACGAGCAGTACGTC. The V and J genes are TRBV28 and TRBJ2-7; 7 positions match TRBD1. Germline V gene sequence: CDR1 MDHEN, CDR2 SYDVKM. The CDR3 spans 15 residues. Trimming took 3 bases from V and 4 from J; bases not matched to a gene: 9.

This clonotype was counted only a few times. The chain's CDR3 is CASSPLGTPQGEQFF. CDR3 bases: TGTGCCAGCAGCCCGCTGGGGACACCCCAGGGGGAGCAGTTCTTC. The chain links TRBV13 to TRBJ2-1, with D possibly being TRBD1 (6 bases). V was trimmed by 5 bases and J by 10 bases, leaving 21 bases between them. This CDR3 contains 15 residues. Germline CDR1 and CDR2: PRHDT and FYEKMQ (reference sequence).

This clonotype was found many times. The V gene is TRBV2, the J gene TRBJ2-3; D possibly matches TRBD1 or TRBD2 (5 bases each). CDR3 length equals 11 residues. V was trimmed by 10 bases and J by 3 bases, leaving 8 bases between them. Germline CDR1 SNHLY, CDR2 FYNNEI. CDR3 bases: TGTGCCAATGGGGGTACAGATACGCAGTATTTT. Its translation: CANGGTDTQYF.

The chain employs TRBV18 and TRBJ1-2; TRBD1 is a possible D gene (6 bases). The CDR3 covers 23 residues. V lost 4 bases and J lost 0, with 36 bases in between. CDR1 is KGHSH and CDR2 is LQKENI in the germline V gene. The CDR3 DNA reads TGTGCCAGCTCACTTATACACCAGGATTTGTCGAATGAGGGGGTACCGGCTAACTATGGCTACACCTTC. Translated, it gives CASSLIHQDLSNEGVPANYGYTF. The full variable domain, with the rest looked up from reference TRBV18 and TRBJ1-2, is NAGVMQNPRHLVRRRGQEARLRCSPMKGHSHVYWYRQLPEEGLKFMVYLQKENIIDESGMPKERFSAEFPKEGPSILRIQQVVRGDSAAYFCASSLIHQDLSNEGVPANYGYTFGSGTRLTVV.

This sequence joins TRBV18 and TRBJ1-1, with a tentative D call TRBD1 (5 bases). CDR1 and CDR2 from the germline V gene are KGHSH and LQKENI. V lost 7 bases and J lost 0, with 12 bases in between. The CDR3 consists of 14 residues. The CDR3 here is CASLDIYLNTEAFF. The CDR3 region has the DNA TGTGCCAGCTTGGACATTTATCTGAACACTGAAGCTTTCTTT.

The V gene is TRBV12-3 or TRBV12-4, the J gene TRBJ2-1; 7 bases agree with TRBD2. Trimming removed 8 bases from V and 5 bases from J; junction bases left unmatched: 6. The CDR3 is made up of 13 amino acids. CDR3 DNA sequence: TGTGCCAGCCACCCAGGACTAGACAATGAGCAGTTCTTC. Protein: CASHPGLDNEQFF.

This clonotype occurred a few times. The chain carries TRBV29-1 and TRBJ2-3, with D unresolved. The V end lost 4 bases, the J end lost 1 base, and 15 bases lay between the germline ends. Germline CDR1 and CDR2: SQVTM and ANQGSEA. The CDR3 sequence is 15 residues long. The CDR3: CSVGVGLMGTDTQYF. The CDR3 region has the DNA TGCAGCGTTGGAGTGGGCTTAATGGGCACAGATACGCAGTATTTT.

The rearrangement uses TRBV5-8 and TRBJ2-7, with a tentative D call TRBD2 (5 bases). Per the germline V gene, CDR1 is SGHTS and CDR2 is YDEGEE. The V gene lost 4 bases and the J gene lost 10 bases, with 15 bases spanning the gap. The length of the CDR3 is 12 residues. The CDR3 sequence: CASSREGSNQYF. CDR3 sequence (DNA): TGTGCCAGCAGCCGCGAGGGAAGTAACCAGTACTTC. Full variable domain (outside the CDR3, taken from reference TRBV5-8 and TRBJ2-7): EAGVTQSPTHLIKTRGQQATLRCSPISGHTSVYWYQQALGLGLQFLLWYDEGEERNRGNFPPRFSGRQFPNYSSELNVNALELEDSALYLCASSREGSNQYFGPGTRLTVT.

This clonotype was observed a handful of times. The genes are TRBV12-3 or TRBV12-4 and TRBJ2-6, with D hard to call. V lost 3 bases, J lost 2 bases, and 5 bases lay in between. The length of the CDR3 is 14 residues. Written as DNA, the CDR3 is TGTGCCAGCAGTTTTTGGACTGGGGCCAACGTCCTGACTTTC. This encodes CASSFWTGANVLTF.

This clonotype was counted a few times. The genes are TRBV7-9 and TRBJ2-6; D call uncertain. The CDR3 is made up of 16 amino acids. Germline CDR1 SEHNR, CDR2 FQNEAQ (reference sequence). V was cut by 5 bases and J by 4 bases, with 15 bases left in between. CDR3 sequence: CASSESLGTGANVLTF. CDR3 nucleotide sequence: TGTGCCAGCAGCGAAAGTCTGGGTACGGGGGCCAACGTCCTGACTTTC.

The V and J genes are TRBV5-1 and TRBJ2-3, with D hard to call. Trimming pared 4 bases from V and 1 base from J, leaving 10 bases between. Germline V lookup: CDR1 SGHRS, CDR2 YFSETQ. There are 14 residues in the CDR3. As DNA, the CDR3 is TGCGCCAGCAGCCAGGACGTCCGCACAGATACGCAGTATTTT. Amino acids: CASSQDVRTDTQYF.

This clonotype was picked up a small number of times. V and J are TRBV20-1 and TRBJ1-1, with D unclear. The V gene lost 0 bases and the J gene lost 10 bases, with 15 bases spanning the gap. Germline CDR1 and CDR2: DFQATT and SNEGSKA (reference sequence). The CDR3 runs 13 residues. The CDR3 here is CSARDQKGGSAFF. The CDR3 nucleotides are TGCAGTGCTAGAGATCAAAAGGGTGGATCAGCTTTCTTT.

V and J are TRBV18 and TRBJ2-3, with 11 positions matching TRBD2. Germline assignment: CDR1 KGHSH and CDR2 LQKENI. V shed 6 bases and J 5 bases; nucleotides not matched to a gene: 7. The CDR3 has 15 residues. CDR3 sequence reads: CASSLLAGAGDTQYF. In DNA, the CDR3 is TGTGCCAGCTCCTTACTAGCGGGAGCAGGAGATACGCAGTATTTT.

The CDR3 loop reads CAWRVAGLSPLHF. CDR3 bases: TGTGCCTGGAGGGTCGCAGGACTGTCACCCCTCCACTTT. The chain links TRBV30 to TRBJ1-6; D unresolved. Germline values: CDR1 GTSNPN, CDR2 SVGIG (reference sequence). V shed 3 bases and J shed 10 bases, with 13 bases lying between them. CDR3 size: 13 residues. Together with reference TRBV30 and TRBJ1-6, the CDR3 gives the full variable domain: SQTIHQWPATLVQPVGSPLSLECTVEGTSNPNLYWYRQAAGRGLQLLFYSVGIGQISSEVPQNLSASRPQDRQFILSSKKLLLSDSGFYLCAWRVAGLSPLHFGNGTRLTVT.

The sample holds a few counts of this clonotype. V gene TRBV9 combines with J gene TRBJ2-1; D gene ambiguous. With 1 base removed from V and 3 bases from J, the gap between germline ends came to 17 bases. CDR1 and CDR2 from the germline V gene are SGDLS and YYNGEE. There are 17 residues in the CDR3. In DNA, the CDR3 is TGTGCCAGCAGCGTAAACCCCAGCGTGGGCAACTACAATGAGCAGTTCTTC. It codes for CASSVNPSVGNYNEQFF.

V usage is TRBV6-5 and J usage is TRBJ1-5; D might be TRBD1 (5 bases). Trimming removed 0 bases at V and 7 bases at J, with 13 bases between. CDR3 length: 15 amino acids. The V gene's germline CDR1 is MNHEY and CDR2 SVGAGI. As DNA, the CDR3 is TGTGCCAGCAGTTACTCACGGGGGTCAGGACAGCCCCAGCATTTT. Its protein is CASSYSRGSGQPQHF.